The TCR beta chain described here comes from a study of patients and donors after allogeneic stem cell transplantation (dated by TCRdb to 2020 to 2021). Worth noting for this clonotype: The antigen this receptor binds is unknown. No base qualities exist here, and no much larger clone lies one base off it.

The library was prepared using RT-PCR. TCRdb names NextSeq 550 as the instrument used. The public reads were quality trimmed at Q25 with fastp and then assembled into clones with MiXCR by TCRdb, keeping productive beta chains. Under each unique CDR3 protein, matching rows form one entry showing the most common genes and DNA. The sample contains about 160,000 distinct CDR3 sequences, approximately 22% of them found a single time. Roughly 26% of the sample comes from the top ten. The germline V gene sets CDR1 to MNHEY and CDR2 to SVGEGT. The germline V end is reduced by 4 bases and the J end by 0 bases; junction bases left unmatched: 5. The CDR3 spans 16 residues, from the cysteine through the phenylalanine. Of all the DNA, just the CDR3 is kept, 48 bases in frame from base 1.

The sequence joins TRBV6-2 or TRBV6-3 to TRBJ2-2; TRBD2 lines up with 7 middle nucleotides. The sequence was obtained from a human donor who was either an allogeneic HSCT recipient or a stem cell or donor lymphocyte infusion donor (not recorded which). It is not recorded whose cells these are; they may come from a transplant donor. Sequencing was done on a sample of blood, either unsorted or a sorted T cell fraction (not recorded which). In nucleotides, the sequence is TGTGCCAGCAGTTTCAGCGGGGTCGCGAACACCGGGGAGCTGTTTTTT. It specifies CASSFSGVANTGELFF.